A single sample gave rise to the 2 T cell receptor beta chains below, sequenced in a study of blood T cell repertoires in COVID-19. Only in-frame clones appear in the TCRdb table, and some are missing; sequencing was by immunoSEQ multiplex PCR. The table lists about 140,000 clones, around 90% of them singletons. The sample was peripheral blood. These receptors were collected from a man in his 60s with active or convalescent COVID-19.

V usage is TRBV7-2 and J usage is TRBJ2-3, with D uncertain. Germline V gene data show CDR1 as SGHTA and CDR2 as FQGNSA. The CDR3 is made up of 16 amino acids. V was pared by 2 bases and J by 2 bases, with 14 bases between. CDR3 DNA: TGTGCCAGCAGCTTAAGCGCTGGAGATTTCACAGATACGCAGTATTTT. It yields the protein CASSLSAGDFTDTQYF. Supplemented by reference TRBV7-2 and TRBJ2-3, the full variable domain reads GAGVSQSPSNKVTEKGKDVELRCDPISGHTALYWYRQSLGQGLEFLIYFQGNSAPDKSGLPSDRFSAERTGGSVSTLTIQRTQQEDSAVYLCASSLSAGDFTDTQYFGPGTRLTVL.

The sample holds a few counts of this clone. This chain connects TRBV4-1 to TRBJ2-1; 9 bases match TRBD2. From germline, CDR1 is MGHRA and CDR2 YSYEKL. This CDR3 has 15 amino acids. The V segment lost 1 base and the J segment 8 bases; nucleotides outside the gene matches: 6. The CDR3 nucleotides read TGCGCCAGCAGCCAAGCGAGCGGGAGGATCTATGAGCAGTTCTTC. Translating gives CASSQASGRIYEQFF.